One TCR beta chain is described in this entry. Its antigen specificity is not known. No base quality information exists; no much larger clone differs at one position. Frozen genomic DNA underwent high-throughput TCRbeta CDR3 sequencing by immunoSEQ, including PCR amplification, mapping, bias correction and internal controls. In the original analysis: Only productive rearrangements were retained, with each unique TCRbeta sequence defined by its CDR3 nucleotide sequence together with its V and J gene. A sequence counted as donor-reactive only if the sequence showed at least 5-fold expansion in CFSE-low cells compared with unstimulated pre-transplant cells and had a frequency of at least 0.01%. Minimum frequency thresholds were set for each subject based on the unstimulated sample with the lowest template count, ensuring at least 90% detection power. Jensen-Shannon divergence between the top 1000 TCRbeta sequences post-transplant and pre-transplant was used to measure repertoire turnover. Changes in detection of donor-reactive sequences were assessed with two-sided Fisher's exact tests. Drawn from immuneACCESS, this table holds only the in-frame rearrangements with V and J called that TCRdb kept. Clones are partly lost; checked studies trace under half to an unresolved V gene and leave the rest unexplained. The V and J calls and clone size come from that table; D and trimming were worked out from the DNA. Here the sample has roughly 67,000 clones; 92% occur a single time. Together, the top ten hold approximately 0.96% of the sample.

This sample was taken from a study of T cell clones after liver transplantation (dated by TCRdb to about 2019). Notes on the research overall: The samples were obtained from ITN030ST, a randomized trial that attempted immunosuppression withdrawal within 2 years after liver transplantation. Subjects received no induction therapy and standard immunosuppression until randomization at 12-24 months post-transplant. As an antigen-independent comparator for the donor-reactive sequences, third party-reactive TCRbeta sequences from pre-transplant MLRs were identified as well. Tolerance meant complete immunosuppression withdrawal for at least one year without liver enzymes rising beyond twice the upper limit of normal. Blood samples were collected pre-transplant, pre-randomization before withdrawal, and post-randomization after either full withdrawal or failed withdrawal. Of the eight recipients, a few were HCV-positive, while the remaining recipients had been transplanted for non-autoimmune, non-viral indications. The studied cohort comprised 8 liver transplant recipients, 3 classified as tolerant and 5 as non-tolerant. Donor-reactive T cell clones were identified by TCRbeta sequencing following a pre-transplant mixed lymphocyte reaction and were subsequently tracked in post-transplant blood. General study outcomes and caveats: Because allograft tissue specimens were not available, migration of donor-reactive T cells into the graft, rather than deletion, may have occurred. Low numbers of available donor cells limited the measurable donor-reactive repertoire in two subjects. The conclusions were preliminary, being limited by small, heterogeneous patient numbers and by non-standardized post-transplant time points. A greater decline was seen for donor-reactive sequences than for third party-reactive sequences, suggesting partial antigen-specific deletion unrelated to withdrawal success. After accounting for repertoire turnover, donor-reactive detection was significantly reduced in 7 of 8 subjects for CD4 and 8 of 8 for CD8. A significant post-transplant decrease in circulating donor-reactive CD4 TCRbeta sequences was observed in most of the 8 subjects, irrespective of tolerance or HCV status.

Unstimulated PBMCs, after thawing, were stained for CD3, CD4 and CD8 and then FACS-sorted into CD3+CD4+ and CD3+CD8+ populations. Randomization to immunosuppression withdrawal applied to every one of the 8 studied subjects. Genomic DNA was isolated with the Qiagen DNeasy Blood and Tissue Kit. From its cysteine to its phenylalanine, the CDR3 spans 17 amino acids. Only the CDR3 region is kept as DNA, spanning 51 bases read in frame from base 1. The germline V gene encodes CDR1 LNHDA and CDR2 SQIVND (reference sequence). From V the trimming removes 5 bases and from J it removes 2 bases, while the gene matches leave 11 bases of the junction unaccounted for.

The sequencing here drew on CD4+ T cells from blood, taken less than 27 months after liver transplant. The receptor was isolated from a human patient who received a liver transplant. Some T cells present after a transplant may be cells of the graft donor. The chain was built from TRBV19 and TRBJ2-1, with 8 bases in between that match TRBD2. Here the CDR3 is given as CASSETLAGLTYNEQFF. The sequenced DNA: TGTGCCAGTAGTGAAACCTTAGCGGGATTAACCTACAATGAGCAGTTCTTC. Reference TRBV19 and TRBJ2-1 proteins supply the regions before and after the CDR3; the full variable domain is: DGGITQSPKYLFRKEGQNVTLSCEQNLNHDAMYWYRQDPGQGLRLIYYSQIVNDFQKGDIAEGYSVSREKKESFPLTVTSAQKNPTAFYLCASSETLAGLTYNEQFFGPGTRLTVL.